The 26 T cell receptor beta chains below all came from one sample that was sequenced in a study of blood T cell repertoires in COVID-19. Here immunoSEQ multiplex PCR was the method, and the copy in TCRdb shows in-frame clones only, minus some. The data show fewer than 450,000 clones, around nine tenths seen once. Sequenced: peripheral blood. The source is a woman between 70 and 85 years old with COVID-19, enrolled during active disease.

The chain is built from TRBV12-5 and TRBJ2-2, with D possibly being TRBD2 (6 bases). The length of the CDR3 is 14 residues. Germline loops: CDR1 LGHNT, CDR2 FRNRAP. The germline V and J ends were trimmed by 2 bases and 5 bases, with 9 bases remaining between them. The CDR3, as DNA: TGTGCTAGTGGTTTGCTCCGGGAGACCGGGGAGCTGTTTTTT. Translated: CASGLLRETGELFF.

CDR3 bases: TGTGCCAGCAGGTGGGGGGACACTGAAGCTTTCTTT. It specifies CASRWGDTEAFF. The chain employs TRBV6-5 and TRBJ1-1, with a possible D match to TRBD1 (5 bases). Between the trimmed V and J ends, which lost 6 bases and 3 bases, there was a span of 8 bases. This CDR3 region has 12 residues. In germline, CDR1 is MNHEY, CDR2 SVGAGI.

The rearrangement joins TRBV5-1 to TRBJ1-2; 7 nucleotides agree with TRBD1. Trimming took 5 bases from V and 0 from J; bases not matched to a gene: 7. The CDR3 length is 15 residues. CDR1 and CDR2 (germline): SGHRS, YFSETQ. CDR3 sequence (DNA): TGCGCCAGCAGAGGGACAGCGGTAACTAACTATGGCTACACCTTC. Protein product: CASRGTAVTNYGYTF.

This chain uses TRBV25-1 with TRBJ1-4; D is ambiguous. This CDR3 region has 14 residues. Germline CDR1 is MGHDK and CDR2 is SYGVNS. Deletions cut 6 bases from V and 7 bases from J, with 15 bases between. CDR3 DNA: TGTGCCAGCAGGTTTCCCGGAGGCAGTGAAAAACTGTTTTTT. It specifies CASRFPGGSEKLFF.

The V gene is TRBV5-1, the J gene TRBJ2-7, with 8 bases aligning to TRBD1. The CDR3 sequence is 14 residues long. V trimming: 4 bases; J trimming: 4 bases; junction bases outside the gene matches: 7. Germline CDR1 reads SGHRS; CDR2 reads YFSETQ. As DNA, the CDR3 is TGCGCCAGCAGCCCGACAGGGGATCAGTACGAGCAGTACTTC. Protein: CASSPTGDQYEQYF.

This clone has more than one count but fewer than ten. The rearrangement joins TRBV7-9 to TRBJ1-5; D ambiguous. This CDR3 spans 15 amino acids. Trimming pared 1 base from V and 0 bases from J, leaving 7 bases between. Germline CDR1 is SEHNR and CDR2 is FQNEAQ (reference sequence). The CDR3 region is CASSLGHISNQPQHF. The CDR3 nucleotides are TGTGCCAGCAGCTTAGGACACATTAGCAATCAGCCCCAGCATTTT.

This clone came up once. The gene calls are TRBV2 and TRBJ1-6; possibly TRBD1 for D (5 bases). V dropped 7 bases and J dropped 10 bases, with 14 bases sitting between them. The CDR3 contains 13 residues. The germline V gene encodes CDR1 SNHLY and CDR2 FYNNEI. CDR3: CASKGRGNSPLHF. DNA for the CDR3: TGTGCCAGCAAGGGACGGGGGAACTCACCCCTCCACTTT.

The chain uses TRBV7-2 and TRBJ2-1, with 7 bases fitting TRBD2. Germline values: CDR1 SGHTA, CDR2 FQGNSA. The CDR3 loop spans 14 amino acids. Trimming took 5 bases from V and 10 from J; bases not matched to a gene: 11. The CDR3 sequence: CASSPQSGVEEQFF. CDR3 DNA: TGTGCCAGCAGCCCCCAGAGCGGGGTTGAGGAGCAGTTCTTC.

The J gene is TRBJ1-4, the V gene TRBV15; 8 bases are shared with TRBD1. The V gene end was trimmed by 3 bases and the J gene end by 7 bases; junction bases not matched to a gene: 4. Germline CDR1 is LNHNV and CDR2 is YYDKDF (reference sequence). CDR3 length: 14 amino acids. The CDR3 here is CATSSRGLSEKLFF. The CDR3 coding sequence is TGTGCCACCAGCAGCAGGGGGCTTAGTGAAAAACTGTTTTTT.

The chain combines TRBV10-3 with TRBJ2-5; 7 nucleotides line up with TRBD1. Germline values: CDR1 ENHRY, CDR2 SYGVKD. The junction had 13 bases not matched to a gene; V was cut back by 5 bases and J by 4 bases. This CDR3 region has 16 residues. The CDR3 DNA reads TGTGCCATCAGTCCTAGGGGGCTTACAGGGGTAGAGACCCAGTACTTC. Translated, it gives CAISPRGLTGVETQYF.

This clone was seen once. The chain employs TRBV7-9 and TRBJ1-2, with D possibly matching TRBD1 (5 bases). Trimming stripped 5 bases from V and 7 bases from J, with 14 bases between. Germline V lookup: CDR1 SEHNR, CDR2 FQNEAQ (reference sequence). This CDR3 comprises 13 residues. The CDR3: CASSEGVVAGYTF. The CDR3 nucleotides are TGTGCCAGCAGCGAAGGGGTGGTCGCTGGCTACACCTTC.

This clone was observed a single time. The V call is TRBV7-9, the J call TRBJ2-3; 10 nucleotides line up with TRBD1. Germline V gene sequence: CDR1 SEHNR, CDR2 FQNEAQ (reference sequence). V was pared by 6 bases and J by 6 bases, with 9 bases of the junction left unmatched. This CDR3 region has 15 residues. The CDR3 DNA is TGTGCCAGCAGTTGGGGACAGGGGTGGGTGGATACGCAGTATTTT. As protein: CASSWGQGWVDTQYF.

CDR3 DNA sequence: TGCGCCAGCAGCCACAGGCAGGGGGATAATTCACCCCTCCACTTT. Protein sequence: CASSHRQGDNSPLHF. The chain employs TRBV5-1 and TRBJ1-6, with TRBD1 identical over 7 bases. The CDR3 loop spans 15 amino acids. Germline V gene data show CDR1 as SGHRS and CDR2 as YFSETQ. With 4 bases clipped from V and 5 bases from J, the junction kept 6 bases outside the gene matches.

This clone was seen a single time. The chain combines TRBV30 with TRBJ2-1, with D unresolved. The V gene lost 0 bases and the J gene lost 0 bases, with 9 bases spanning the gap. This CDR3 is built from 15 residues. From germline, CDR1 is GTSNPN and CDR2 SVGIG (reference sequence). CDR3 sequence (DNA): TGTGCCTGGAGTGTATTTAGCCCCTCCTACAATGAGCAGTTCTTC. Its translation: CAWSVFSPSYNEQFF.

This chain connects TRBV5-6 to TRBJ1-2; D might be TRBD1 (6 bases). CDR3 length equals 13 residues. Germline values: CDR1 SGHDT, CDR2 YYEEEE. With 0 bases removed from V and 3 bases from J, the gap between germline ends came to 6 bases. CDR3 region: CASSLDRDYGYTF. CDR3 DNA sequence: TGTGCCAGCAGCTTGGACAGGGACTATGGCTACACCTTC.

This clone has a handful of counts. The V call is TRBV6-6, the J call TRBJ1-4, with TRBD1 matching over 7 bases. With 4 bases clipped from V and 3 bases from J, the junction kept 5 bases outside the gene matches. This CDR3 comprises 15 residues. The germline gives CDR1 MNHNY, CDR2 SVGAGI (reference sequence). The CDR3 bases are TGTGCCAGCAGTTCTAAAGGGGGCTCTAATGAAAAACTGTTTTTT. Encoded protein: CASSSKGGSNEKLFF.

V usage is TRBV29-1 and J usage is TRBJ1-2; the D is unclear. Germline V gene data show CDR1 as SQVTM and CDR2 as ANQGSEA. This CDR3 spans 13 amino acids. Trimming took off 0 bases at V and 4 bases at J, with 9 bases between the two ends. The CDR3 region is CSVEDGPGYGYTF. In DNA, the CDR3 is TGCAGCGTTGAAGATGGGCCAGGCTATGGCTACACCTTC.

The V gene is TRBV5-1, the J gene TRBJ2-2, with TRBD2 matching 8 bases. The CDR3 loop spans 17 amino acids. Trimming took 2 bases from V and 1 from J; bases not matched to a gene: 7. Germline V lookup: CDR1 SGHRS, CDR2 YFSETQ. The CDR3, as DNA: TGCGCCAGCAGCTTCCTCGCGGGGGGCGAGAACACCGGGGAGCTGTTTTTT. Translation: CASSFLAGGENTGELFF.

The rearrangement joins TRBV29-1 to TRBJ1-1, with D unresolved. There are 10 residues in the CDR3. Germline CDR1 SQVTM, CDR2 ANQGSEA. V gave up 5 bases and J gave up 6 bases, with 7 bases separating them. The CDR3 coding sequence is TGCAGCGTTCGGGGAGCTGAAGCTTTCTTT. Amino acids: CSVRGAEAFF.

The gene calls are TRBV9 and TRBJ2-7; 10 nucleotides line up with TRBD1. This CDR3 has 15 residues. Germline V lookup: CDR1 SGDLS, CDR2 YYNGEE. Trimming cost V 3 bases and J 0 bases; bases outside gene matches: 3. In DNA form, the CDR3 reads TGTGCCAGCAGCGCGGGACAGGGGTACTCCTACGAGCAGTACTTC. Encoded protein: CASSAGQGYSYEQYF.

The chain uses TRBV2 and TRBJ2-2, with D possibly matching TRBD2 (5 bases). V lost 6 bases to trimming and J lost 0 bases, with 11 bases between them. CDR3 size: 15 residues. Germline loops: CDR1 SNHLY, CDR2 FYNNEI. The CDR3 DNA follows: TGTGCCAGCAGGCCGGAGGCACCGAACACCGGGGAGCTGTTTTTT. It yields the protein CASRPEAPNTGELFF. Looking up the rest from reference TRBV2 and TRBJ2-2 gives the full variable domain: EPEVTQTPSHQVTQMGQEVILRCVPISNHLYFYWYRQILGQKVEFLVSFYNNEISEKSEIFDDQFSVERPDGSNFTLKIRSTKLEDSAMYFCASRPEAPNTGELFFGEGSRLTVL.

V and J are TRBV10-1 and TRBJ1-1, with TRBD1 matching over 12 bases. Trimming cost V 5 bases and J 5 bases; bases outside gene matches: 12. Germline V gene data show CDR1 as WNHNN and CDR2 as SYGVQD (reference sequence). This CDR3 has 17 amino acids. CDR3 loop: CASSPQPGQGAGTEAFF. The CDR3 region has the DNA TGCGCCAGCAGTCCTCAGCCGGGACAGGGGGCTGGTACTGAAGCTTTCTTT.

The chain has TRBV7-3 and TRBJ2-7; D unresolved. The CDR3 extends over 13 amino acids. The V end was cut by 3 bases, the J end by 6 bases, with 12 bases between. Germline V gene data show CDR1 as SGHTA and CDR2 as FQGTGA. DNA for the CDR3: TGTGCCAGCAGCTTGGTCAGGATGGGCGAGCAGTACTTC. Translation gives CASSLVRMGEQYF. Based on the CDR3 plus reference TRBV7-3 and TRBJ2-7, the full variable domain is GAGVSQTPSNKVTEKGKYVELRCDPISGHTALYWYRQSLGQGPEFLIYFQGTGAADDSGLPNDRFFAVRPEGSVSTLKIQRTERGDSAVYLCASSLVRMGEQYFGPGTRLTVT.

The chain recombines TRBV21-1 with TRBJ2-7; the table's D gene call, TRBD1, was not cross checked with the DNA. TRBV21-1 is listed as a pseudogene. CDR3 length equals 11 residues. CDR3 region: CASSTRGEQYF. As DNA, the CDR3 is TGTGCCAGCAGCACAAGGGGCGAGCAGTACTTC.

In DNA, the CDR3 is TGTGCCAGCAGTATACCAACTAGCGGGGGTAGCACAGATACGCAGTATTTT. This encodes CASSIPTSGGSTDTQYF. V gene TRBV28 combines with J gene TRBJ2-3; TRBD2 matches 11 bases. CDR1 is MDHEN and CDR2 is SYDVKM in the germline V gene. The CDR3 is 17 amino acids. Trimming cost V 5 bases and J 0 bases; bases outside gene matches: 7.

The chain links TRBV30 to TRBJ1-2; tentatively, D is TRBD1 (5 bases). The V gene's germline CDR1 is GTSNPN and CDR2 SVGIG (reference sequence). This CDR3 comprises 12 residues. Deletions cut 0 bases from V and 7 bases from J, with 9 bases between. The CDR3 nucleotides are TGTGCCTGGAGTGTAGGGGCGGTTGGCTACACCTTC. It specifies CAWSVGAVGYTF.